Sequencing of this TCR beta chain was carried out in a study of cytomegalovirus exposure and HLA in healthy donors. Donors in the study were healthy people who gave bone marrow. About this clone: No antigen is known for it.

Study-level points and caveats: CMV serostatus was the sole immune exposure information available.

The PCR used 60 Vbeta and 13 Jbeta primers. Here immunoSEQ multiplex PCR was the method, and the copy in TCRdb shows in-frame clones only, minus some. Here the sample spans around 210,000 clones, over 75% being singletons. This CDR3 region has 16 residues. The germline CDR1 and CDR2 sequences are SQVTM and ANQGSEA. V lost 3 bases to trimming and J lost 2 bases; unmatched junction nucleotides: 12. This clonotype was obtained from a boy aged 5-17 years in good health and CMV-seronegative. This chain links TRBV29-1 with TRBJ1-2, with 7 nucleotides matching TRBD1. Material for sequencing was PBMCs. In DNA, the CDR3 is TGCAGCGTTGATGAAGCTCCGGGACAGTCAAACTATGGCTACACCTTC. It translates to CSVDEAPGQSNYGYTF.